These T cell receptor beta chains were read from a single sample in a study of Ad26.COV2.S vaccination and SARS-CoV-2 variants. Repertoires were generated with immunoSEQ multiplex PCR, while TCRdb's copy carries only in-frame clones and drops some. The sample records hundreds of thousands of clones, approximately 89% being singletons. The sample consisted of peripheral blood, taken in a trial of Ad26.COV2.S vaccine versus placebo. The receptors here all came from a person between 18 and 60 years old who received the Ad26.COV2.S COVID-19 vaccine or a placebo. CDR3s include the opening cysteine and the closing phenylalanine or tryptophan. D genes are given only for firm matches. A row's size may be missing; if present it is once, few, many or a size class.

d_call,j_call,v_call,clone_size,cdr3_nt,cdr3_aa
TRBD1,TRBJ2-2,TRBV29-1,.,TGCAGTGTCTCTACCGGGACAGGGAACACCGGGGAGCTGTTTTTT,CSVSTGTGNTGELFF
.,TRBJ2-3,TRBV5-4,.,TGTGCCAGCAGCGTCCCACAAGATACGCAGTATTTT,CASSVPQDTQYF
.,TRBJ2-1,TRBV7-9,.,TGTGCCAGCAGCCCCCGGGGTAGTGGGACCACCGATGAGCAGTTCTTC,CASSPRGSGTTDEQFF
.,TRBJ1-4,TRBV28,.,TGTGCCAGCAGTTTTATAGGCCGAACTAATGAAAAACTGTTTTTT,CASSFIGRTNEKLFF
.,TRBJ1-1,TRBV12-3/TRBV12-4,.,TGTGCCAGCAGGACAGACATGAACACTGAAGCTTTCTTT,CASRTDMNTEAFF
.,TRBJ2-3,TRBV5-5,.,TGTGCCAGCAGTCCGGACTGGTACACAGATACGCAGTATTTT,CASSPDWYTDTQYF
TRBD1,TRBJ1-4,TRBV9,.,TGTGCCAGCAGCCCCGACGGACAGGGTGAGGAAAAACTGTTTTTT,CASSPDGQGEEKLFF
.,TRBJ2-1,TRBV19,.,TGTGCCAGTGGAACTGGGGGCAGGGTACTTAATGAGCAGTTCTTC,CASGTGGRVLNEQFF
.,TRBJ1-1,TRBV24-1,few,TGTGCCACCAGTGACCGAACGGGAGACCACACTGAAGCTTTCTTT,CATSDRTGDHTEAFF
.,TRBJ1-5,TRBV28,.,TGTGCCAGCAGTTTCCCAGGGGACGGAAATCAGCCCCAGCATTTT,CASSFPGDGNQPQHF
.,TRBJ2-3,TRBV4-3,few,TGCGCCAGCAGCCAAGGTCCTAGCAGCACAGATACGCAGTATTTT,CASSQGPSSTDTQYF
.,TRBJ1-4,TRBV2,.,TGTGCCAGCAGTGAGCAGGCCTCTAATGAAAAACTGTTTTTT,CASSEQASNEKLFF
.,TRBJ1-2,TRBV5-6,.,TGTGCCAGCAGCTTGATAACAGATTTCATGCGAGACACCTTC,CASSLITDFMRDTF
.,TRBJ1-6,TRBV6-5,.,TGTGCCACCCTCCTCCTCGTGAATTCACCCCTCCACTTT,CATLLLVNSPLHF
TRBD1,TRBJ1-6,TRBV10-3,.,TGTGCCATCAGTGGAACAGGACAGGGAGTAGATTCACCCCTCCACTTT,CAISGTGQGVDSPLHF
.,TRBJ1-2,TRBV3-1/TRBV3-2,.,TGTGCCAGCAGCCTAGGACGGATCTATGGCTACACCTTC,CASSLGRIYGYTF
TRBD2,TRBJ2-2,TRBV4-2,.,TGTGCCAGCAGCCAAGGCGAAGGTACGGGAGGGGCGGAGCTGTTTTTT,CASSQGEGTGGAELFF
.,TRBJ2-1,TRBV6-5,.,TGTGCCAGCAGTTACTATCCGCTCACCGAGTACAATGAGCAGTTCTTC,CASSYYPLTEYNEQFF
.,TRBJ1-4,TRBV4-1,.,TGCGCCAGCAGCCCCCCCGGGCAGACTAATGAAAAACTGTTTTTT,CASSPPGQTNEKLFF
TRBD1,TRBJ1-5,TRBV7-9,.,TGTGCCAGCAGCATCGGGACAGGGAAGTTGGTTCAGCCCCAGCATTTT,CASSIGTGKLVQPQHF
TRBD2,TRBJ2-1,TRBV19,.,TGTGCCAGTAGTATAGATCTATCGGCGGGAGTAGAACATGAGCAGTTCTTC,CASSIDLSAGVEHEQFF
.,TRBJ2-5,TRBV28,.,TGTGCCAGCAGTTTAGTTGCAAGGGCAGGGGAGACCCAGTACTTC,CASSLVARAGETQYF
TRBD2,TRBJ2-3,TRBV6-6,.,TGTGCCAGCACGCGGGGACTAGCGGGCACAGATACGCAGTATTTT,CASTRGLAGTDTQYF
TRBD2,TRBJ2-3,TRBV30,.,TGTGCCTGGGACCTCGGGGGGGGCACAGATACGCAGTATTTT,CAWDLGGGTDTQYF
.,TRBJ1-1,TRBV7-9,once,TGTGCCAGCAGCCGAAGGACGGGGCCTGAAGCTTTCTTT,CASSRRTGPEAFF
.,TRBJ2-1,TRBV5-1,.,TGCGCCAGCAGCTCGGCAGGGCGGAATGAGCAGTTCTTC,CASSSAGRNEQFF
TRBD2,TRBJ2-7,TRBV5-4,.,TGTGCCAGCAGCCCCGGAGGGACTAGGAGTATCGAGCAGTACTTC,CASSPGGTRSIEQYF
.,TRBJ1-2,TRBV13,.,TGTGCCAGCAGCTTAGGCCAGGGGAGTCTATATGGCTACACCTTC,CASSLGQGSLYGYTF
.,TRBJ1-4,TRBV28,.,TGTGCCAGCAGCTTCCGAACTAATGAAAAACTGTTTTTT,CASSFRTNEKLFF
TRBD2,TRBJ2-3,TRBV9,.,TGTGCCAGCAGCGTTGCGGGACTAGCGGAAGATACGCAGTATTTT,CASSVAGLAEDTQYF
.,TRBJ1-5,TRBV12-5,.,TGTGCTAGTGGTTTGGCCCGGTCAGGGTCCGATCAGCCCCAGCATTTT,CASGLARSGSDQPQHF
.,TRBJ2-5,TRBV11-3,.,TGTGCCAGCAGCCATCTGGACAGAAAAGAGACCCAGTACTTC,CASSHLDRKETQYF
.,TRBJ1-3,TRBV29-1,.,TGCAGCGTTGAAGTTCCGGTGAGCTCTGGAAACACCATATATTTT,CSVEVPVSSGNTIYF
.,TRBJ2-3,TRBV9,.,TGTGCCAGCAGCGCGGGGGCGAGCGGCTACACAGATACGCAGTATTTT,CASSAGASGYTDTQYF
TRBD1,TRBJ1-4,TRBV3-1/TRBV3-2,.,TGTGCCAGCAGCCAAGAGCAAGAGACAGGGATGGGTGAAAAACTGTTTTTT,CASSQEQETGMGEKLFF
TRBD1,TRBJ2-2,TRBV11-3,.,TGTGCCAGCAGACGGACAGGGGGTACCGGGGAGCTGTTTTTT,CASRRTGGTGELFF
.,TRBJ1-1,TRBV3-1/TRBV3-2,.,TGTGCCAGCAGCCCCCATGGGCGTATTCCCACTGAAGCTTTCTTT,CASSPHGRIPTEAFF
.,TRBJ1-1,TRBV12-5,.,TGTGCTAGTGGTTTGAATTACAGAGCTAACACTGAAGCTTTCTTT,CASGLNYRANTEAFF
TRBD1,TRBJ1-1,TRBV27,few,TGTGCCAGCAGTTTCCAGGGGGTCGGCACTGAAGCTTTCTTT,CASSFQGVGTEAFF
.,TRBJ1-2,TRBV19,.,TGTGCCAGCTCCGGGGAGTATGGCTACACCTTC,CASSGEYGYTF
TRBD1,TRBJ2-2,TRBV19,.,TGTGCCAGTCGTCGGGACAGATCTAACACCGGGGAGCTGTTTTTT,CASRRDRSNTGELFF
.,TRBJ1-4,TRBV15,.,TGTGCCACCAGCAAGGGAGAGAAGGCAACTAATGAAAAACTGTTTTTT,CATSKGEKATNEKLFF
.,TRBJ1-4,TRBV27,.,TGTGCCAGCAGTCAACGGCAGAGGGCTGATGAAAAACTGTTTTTT,CASSQRQRADEKLFF
.,TRBJ2-1,TRBV2,.,TGTGCCAGCAGCCCCGAGGTAGCCGGTGAGCAGTTCTTC,CASSPEVAGEQFF
.,TRBJ2-7,TRBV7-9,.,TGTGCCAGCAGCTTACCAGGAAGTAGCGACGAGCAGTACTTC,CASSLPGSSDEQYF
.,TRBJ1-4,TRBV9,.,TGTGCCAGCAGCGTAGGAGGGTCGGCTGAAAAACTGTTTTTT,CASSVGGSAEKLFF
TRBD2,TRBJ2-1,TRBV5-4,.,TGTGCCAGCAGCCACGGGACTAGCCCCTACAATGAGCAGTTCTTC,CASSHGTSPYNEQFF
TRBD2,TRBJ2-5,TRBV5-8,.,TGTGCCAGCAGCCCTGGGACTAGCGGGAGGGGTGAGACCCAGTACTTC,CASSPGTSGRGETQYF
.,TRBJ2-1,TRBV28,.,TGTGCCAGCAGTCCTATCCTGGGGGGCTCCTACAATGAGCAGTTCTTC,CASSPILGGSYNEQFF
TRBD1,TRBJ2-3,TRBV28,.,TGTGCCAGCAGGAGGACAGGGAGGACAGATACGCAGTATTTT,CASRRTGRTDTQYF
.,TRBJ1-3,TRBV6-5,.,TGTGCCAGCGGGGGCTCTGGAAACACCATATATTTT,CASGGSGNTIYF
.,TRBJ2-4,TRBV7-9,.,TGTGCCAGCAGCTTAGAGGCCGGAGGGGCTTCCAAAAACATTCAGTACTTC,CASSLEAGGASKNIQYF
.,TRBJ1-4,TRBV15,.,TGTGCCACCAGCAGAGCCGAGTTGAGAACTAATGAAAAACTGTTTTTT,CATSRAELRTNEKLFF